A selection of T cell receptor beta chains follows, all from one sample in a study of early T cells in non-severe SARS-CoV-2 infection. Each CDR3 protein is one row after TCRdb ran MiXCR on the 5' RACE reads. The table includes about 64,000 distinct CDR3 sequences, 20% detected once. The sample was whole blood, taken at baseline. These receptors all come from an adult who was a healthcare worker with PCR-confirmed SARS-CoV-2 infection or an uninfected control (not recorded which). Each CDR3 is given with its conserved first and last residue. D genes are given only for firm matches. Not every row has a clone size; where given, it reads once, few, many or a size class.

-	TRBV15	-	TRBJ2-7	CATSRGSKDSYEQYF	TGTGCCACCAGCAGAGGGAGCAAGGACTCCTACGAGCAGTACTTC
-	TRBV12-3/TRBV12-4	-	TRBJ1-5	CASSLRVDQPQHF	TGTGCCAGCAGCCTCCGTGTGGATCAGCCCCAGCATTTT
-	TRBV7-9	-	TRBJ2-2	CASSVEPQTTGELFF	TGTGCCAGCAGCGTTGAGCCCCAAACCACCGGGGAGCTGTTTTTT
-	TRBV4-1	TRBD1	TRBJ2-5	CASSQGGTGRETQYF	TGCGCCAGCAGCCAAGGGGGGACAGGACGAGAGACCCAGTACTTC
few	TRBV28	TRBD1	TRBJ1-2	CASSLSYQGALDGYTF	TGTGCCAGCAGTTTGTCCTATCAGGGGGCGTTGGATGGCTACACCTTC
many	TRBV6-6	-	TRBJ2-2	CASNRGQGDIGGELFF	TGTGCCAGCAACCGGGGGCAGGGAGATATTGGCGGGGAGCTGTTTTTT
-	TRBV20-1	TRBD1	TRBJ2-3	CSASSGTGGPNTQYF	TGCAGTGCTAGTTCCGGGACAGGGGGGCCAAATACGCAGTATTTT
few	TRBV6-1	-	TRBJ1-1	CASTEQPGTEAFF	TGTGCCAGCACAGAACAACCGGGCACTGAAGCTTTCTTT
few	TRBV18	-	TRBJ1-2	CASSPPGGSDYGYTF	TGTGCCAGCTCACCACCGGGTGGTTCAGACTATGGCTACACCTTC
few	TRBV24-1	TRBD1	TRBJ2-3	CATSDSRTGGADTQYF	TGTGCCACCAGTGACTCCCGGACAGGGGGCGCAGATACGCAGTATTTT
-	TRBV5-4	TRBD1	TRBJ2-7	CASTPGTDVAYEQYF	TGTGCCAGCACGCCGGGGACAGACGTAGCCTACGAGCAGTACTTC
few	TRBV7-3	-	TRBJ2-1	CASGTGRLKSNEQFF	TGTGCCAGCGGAACAGGGCGGTTAAAATCCAATGAGCAGTTCTTC
-	TRBV7-2	TRBD1	TRBJ2-1	CASSNQGAPYNEQFF	TGTGCCAGCAGCAACCAGGGGGCCCCCTACAATGAGCAGTTCTTC
-	TRBV20-1	-	TRBJ1-1	CSASFLAGTEAFF	TGCAGTGCTAGCTTCCTCGCCGGCACTGAAGCTTTCTTT
-	TRBV12-5	-	TRBJ1-2	CASGLDRTVNYGYTF	TGTGCTAGTGGTTTGGACAGGACAGTCAACTATGGCTACACCTTC
many	TRBV2	-	TRBJ1-4	CASRPGLSTNEKLFF	TGTGCCAGCAGACCAGGGTTATCAACTAATGAAAAACTGTTTTTT
few	TRBV7-2	-	TRBJ2-7	CASSPQEREQYF	TGTGCCAGCAGCCCTCAGGAAAGGGAGCAGTACTTC
few	TRBV7-8	-	TRBJ1-2	CASSSNTGNYGYTF	TGTGCCAGCAGCTCCAATACAGGGAACTATGGCTACACCTTC
-	TRBV11-2	-	TRBJ2-3	CASSLGANTDTQYF	TGTGCCAGCAGCTTAGGGGCTAACACAGATACGCAGTATTTT
few	TRBV7-3	-	TRBJ2-3	CASSFVGGEDTQYF	TGTGCCAGCAGCTTTGTAGGGGGTGAAGATACGCAGTATTTT
-	TRBV4-1	-	TRBJ2-3	CASSQDYVSFTDTQYF	TGCGCCAGCAGCCAAGATTATGTCAGCTTCACAGATACGCAGTATTTT
many	TRBV5-1	-	TRBJ1-1	CASSLEPRLNTEAFF	TGCGCCAGCAGCTTGGAGCCCAGATTGAACACTGAAGCTTTCTTT
-	TRBV9	-	TRBJ2-7	CASSTNTDPFEQYF	TGTGCCAGCAGTACTAACACTGATCCCTTCGAGCAGTACTTC
-	TRBV5-4	TRBD1	TRBJ2-1	CASSGRGQDGYNEQFF	TGTGCCAGCAGCGGAAGGGGACAGGACGGCTACAATGAGCAGTTCTTC
many	TRBV7-8	-	TRBJ1-6	CASSPASGLINSPLHF	TGTGCCAGCAGCCCGGCTAGCGGACTTATTAATTCACCCCTCCACTTT
-	TRBV18	-	TRBJ2-4	CASSPGGENIQYF	TGTGCCAGCTCACCAGGAGGGGAGAACATTCAGTACTTC
-	TRBV10-3	TRBD1	TRBJ1-2	CATRTGYGYTF	TGTGCCACCCGGACAGGGTATGGCTACACCTTC
-	TRBV6-5	-	TRBJ1-2	CASKKRGAPLSNYGYTF	TGTGCCAGCAAAAAGCGCGGAGCACCGCTATCTAACTATGGCTACACCTTC
-	TRBV9	-	TRBJ1-1	CASRGAPNTEAFF	TGTGCCAGCAGGGGGGCCCCCAACACTGAAGCTTTCTTT
-	TRBV18	TRBD1	TRBJ2-3	CASSPGTGGSTDTQYF	TGTGCCAGCTCACCTGGGACAGGGGGATCTACAGATACGCAGTATTTT
few	TRBV7-9	-	TRBJ2-3	CASSFSPGSTDTQYF	TGTGCCAGCAGCTTTTCCCCAGGGAGCACAGATACGCAGTATTTT
few	TRBV3-1	-	TRBJ2-6	CASSQNLRVGANVLTF	TGTGCCAGCAGCCAAAACCTTAGGGTCGGGGCCAACGTCCTGACTTTC
-	TRBV27	-	TRBJ2-5	CASRMGWRVSTQYF	TGTGCCAGCCGAATGGGTTGGCGGGTCTCGACCCAGTACTTC
-	TRBV10-3	TRBD1	TRBJ2-5	CATRWTGQGTQYF	TGTGCCACCCGATGGACAGGGCAGGGGACCCAGTACTTC
many	TRBV3-1	-	TRBJ1-2	CASSQATNLGYYGYTF	TGTGCCAGCAGCCAAGCTACCAACCTTGGGTACTATGGCTACACCTTC
few	TRBV2	TRBD1	TRBJ1-6	CASREQGRNSPLHF	TGTGCCAGCAGGGAACAGGGGAGGAATTCACCCCTCCACTTT
-	TRBV30	-	TRBJ1-1	CAWNRVNTEAFF	TGTGCCTGGAACCGAGTGAACACTGAAGCTTTCTTT
-	TRBV9	TRBD1	TRBJ2-5	CASTPQGEEETQYF	TGTGCCAGCACCCCACAGGGGGAAGAAGAGACCCAGTACTTC
-	TRBV2	-	TRBJ1-2	CASSEGLLYTF	TGTGCCAGCAGTGAAGGACTCCTCTACACCTTC
-	TRBV7-9	-	TRBJ2-2	CASSPYRSGIGELFF	TGTGCCAGCAGCCCATATAGATCGGGAATCGGGGAGCTGTTTTTT
-	TRBV7-9	-	TRBJ2-7	CASSLEGDGTYEQYF	TGTGCCAGCAGCTTAGAAGGGGACGGAACCTACGAGCAGTACTTC
-	TRBV18	-	TRBJ1-6	CASSEVPHSPLHF	TGTGCCAGCTCAGAGGTCCCTCATTCACCCCTCCACTTT
few	TRBV7-9	-	TRBJ2-7	CASSSPGTLYEQYF	TGTGCCAGCAGCTCCCCCGGGACACTCTACGAGCAGTACTTC
-	TRBV7-8	-	TRBJ1-1	CASSFEGRGTEAFF	TGTGCCAGCAGCTTCGAGGGGAGGGGGACTGAAGCTTTCTTT
few	TRBV2	-	TRBJ2-2	CASGYLNTGELFF	TGTGCCAGCGGGTACTTGAACACCGGGGAGCTGTTTTTT
many	TRBV6-6	TRBD2	TRBJ2-7	CASSYSASGRTYEQYF	TGTGCCAGCAGTTACTCCGCTAGCGGGAGGACCTACGAGCAGTACTTC
-	TRBV5-1	-	TRBJ2-3	CASSSWDGLPTDTQYF	TGCGCCAGCAGCTCATGGGACGGTCTACCGACAGATACGCAGTATTTT
-	TRBV5-4	-	TRBJ1-2	CASSLAAVNYGYTF	TGTGCCAGCAGCTTGGCGGCGGTTAACTATGGCTACACCTTC